This entry describes one T cell receptor beta chain. A second 7 to 11 cycle PCR used barcoded and J-beta primers. TCRdb used MiXCR to reprocess the 5' RACE reads, holding one entry per CDR3 protein. This sample carries more than 750,000 distinct CDR3 sequences, 25% to 35% of them seen once, and the ten largest clones take approximately 10%. This specimen comes from a study of blood T cells in healthy people across ages. Study at large: The template switching approach captured approximately one barcoded beta molecule for every two T cells.

The CDR3 is 13 residues long. Per germline, CDR1 MNHEY and CDR2 SMNVEV (reference sequence). V was clipped by 2 bases and J by 7 bases, with 11 bases between them. Caucasian individuals from Russia who were healthy and aged 6 to 90 acted as donors. Total RNA extracted from each sample amounted to at least 5 micrograms. These data also formed part of another study, on T cells of mothers and their children. That study reports: With unrelated pairs as the comparison, related mother-child pairs had a slightly higher overlap that was not significant.

The rearrangement uses TRBV27 and TRBJ1-2; no reliable D call. Sequenced input: blood. The clonotype was recovered from a woman aged 40 to 50 in good health. CDR3 sequence: CASSLAREGGYTF. Here the CDR3 DNA reads TGTGCCAGCAGTTTAGCAAGGGAGGGTGGCTACACCTTC.